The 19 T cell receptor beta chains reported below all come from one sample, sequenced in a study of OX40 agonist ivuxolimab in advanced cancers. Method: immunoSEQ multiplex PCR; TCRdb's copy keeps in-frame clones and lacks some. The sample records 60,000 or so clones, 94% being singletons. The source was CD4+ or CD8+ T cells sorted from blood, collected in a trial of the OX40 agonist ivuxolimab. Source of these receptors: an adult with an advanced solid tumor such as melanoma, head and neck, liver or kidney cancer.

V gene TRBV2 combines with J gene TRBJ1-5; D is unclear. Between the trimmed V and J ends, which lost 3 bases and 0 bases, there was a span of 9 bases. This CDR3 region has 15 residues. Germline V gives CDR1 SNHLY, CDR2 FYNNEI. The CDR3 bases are TGTGCCAGCAGTGAGGGCTCGAATAGCAATCAGCCCCAGCATTTT. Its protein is CASSEGSNSNQPQHF.

The CDR3 DNA reads TGTGCCAGTAGTACCGCGGACTATACACAAGAGACCCAGTACTTC. Its protein is CASSTADYTQETQYF. V is TRBV19 and J is TRBJ2-5; possibly TRBD2 for D (6 bases). This CDR3 is 15 amino acids long. Deletions cut 4 bases from V and 2 bases from J, with 14 bases between. CDR1 LNHDA and CDR2 SQIVND come from the germline V gene (reference sequence).

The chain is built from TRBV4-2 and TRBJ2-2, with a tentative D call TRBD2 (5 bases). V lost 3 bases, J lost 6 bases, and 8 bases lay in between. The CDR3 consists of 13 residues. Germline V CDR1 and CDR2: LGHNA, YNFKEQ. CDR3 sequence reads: CASSHPLAGELFF. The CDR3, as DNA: TGTGCCAGCAGCCACCCACTAGCCGGGGAGCTGTTTTTT.

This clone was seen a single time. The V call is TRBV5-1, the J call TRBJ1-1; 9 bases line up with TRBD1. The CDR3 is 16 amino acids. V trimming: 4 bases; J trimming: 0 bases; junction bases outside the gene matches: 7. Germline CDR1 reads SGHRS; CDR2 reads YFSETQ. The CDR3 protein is CASSLGQGSMNTEAFF. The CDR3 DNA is TGCGCCAGCAGCCTCGGACAGGGGTCTATGAACACTGAAGCTTTCTTT.

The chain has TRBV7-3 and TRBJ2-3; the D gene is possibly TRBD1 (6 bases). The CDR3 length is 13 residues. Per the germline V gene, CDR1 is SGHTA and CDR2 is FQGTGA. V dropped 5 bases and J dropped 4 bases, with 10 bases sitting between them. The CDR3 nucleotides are TGTGCCAGCAGCCAGGGGACCTCAGATACGCAGTATTTT. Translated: CASSQGTSDTQYF. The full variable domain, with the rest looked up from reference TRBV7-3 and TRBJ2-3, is GAGVSQTPSNKVTEKGKYVELRCDPISGHTALYWYRQSLGQGPEFLIYFQGTGAADDSGLPNDRFFAVRPEGSVSTLKIQRTERGDSAVYLCASSQGTSDTQYFGPGTRLTVL.

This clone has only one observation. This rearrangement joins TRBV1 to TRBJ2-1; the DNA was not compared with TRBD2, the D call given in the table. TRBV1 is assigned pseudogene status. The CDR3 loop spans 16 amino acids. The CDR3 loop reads CTSGTSGSAQYNEQFF. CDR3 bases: TGCACCAGCGGGACTAGCGGGAGCGCCCAGTACAATGAGCAGTTCTTC.

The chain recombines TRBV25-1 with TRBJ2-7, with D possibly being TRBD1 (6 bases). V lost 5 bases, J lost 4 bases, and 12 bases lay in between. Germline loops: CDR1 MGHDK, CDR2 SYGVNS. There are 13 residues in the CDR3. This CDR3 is CASSWEQGYEQYF. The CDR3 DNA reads TGTGCCAGCAGTTGGGAACAGGGATACGAGCAGTACTTC.

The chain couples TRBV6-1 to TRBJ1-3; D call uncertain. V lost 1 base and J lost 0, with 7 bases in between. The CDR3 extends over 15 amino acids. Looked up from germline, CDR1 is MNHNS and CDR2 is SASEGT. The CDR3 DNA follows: TGTGCCAGCAGTGAAGATATAGTCTCTGGAAACACCATATATTTT. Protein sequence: CASSEDIVSGNTIYF.

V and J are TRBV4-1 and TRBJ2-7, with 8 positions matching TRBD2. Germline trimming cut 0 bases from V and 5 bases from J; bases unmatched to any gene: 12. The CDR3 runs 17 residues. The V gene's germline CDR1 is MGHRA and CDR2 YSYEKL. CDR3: CASSQELTSATSHEQYF. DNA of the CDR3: TGCGCCAGCAGCCAAGAATTGACTAGCGCCACGAGCCACGAGCAGTACTTC.

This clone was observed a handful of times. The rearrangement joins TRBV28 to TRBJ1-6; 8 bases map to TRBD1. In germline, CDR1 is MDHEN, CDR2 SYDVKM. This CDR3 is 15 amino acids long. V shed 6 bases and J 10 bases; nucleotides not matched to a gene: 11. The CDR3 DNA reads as TGTGCCAGCAGCCTGGGCCGGACAGGGTTATCACCCCTCCACTTT. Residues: CASSLGRTGLSPLHF.

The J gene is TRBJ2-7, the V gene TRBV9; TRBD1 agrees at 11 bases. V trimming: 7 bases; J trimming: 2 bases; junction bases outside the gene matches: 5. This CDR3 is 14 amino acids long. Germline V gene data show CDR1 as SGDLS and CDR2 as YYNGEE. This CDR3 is CASGQGALAYEQYF. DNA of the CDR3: TGTGCCAGCGGACAGGGGGCCTTAGCCTACGAGCAGTACTTC.

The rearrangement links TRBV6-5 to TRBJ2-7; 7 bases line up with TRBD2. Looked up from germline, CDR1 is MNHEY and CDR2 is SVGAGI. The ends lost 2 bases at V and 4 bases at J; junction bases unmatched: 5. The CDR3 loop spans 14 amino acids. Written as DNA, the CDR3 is TGTGCCAGCAGTTACCCTGGGGGGGGTTACGAGCAGTACTTC. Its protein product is CASSYPGGGYEQYF.

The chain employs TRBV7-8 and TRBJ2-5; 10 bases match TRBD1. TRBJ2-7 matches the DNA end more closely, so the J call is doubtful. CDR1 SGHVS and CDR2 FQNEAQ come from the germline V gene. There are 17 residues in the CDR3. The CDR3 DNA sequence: TGTGCCAGCAGCTCCCCGGGACAGGGGCCATCAGACTACGAGCAGTACTTC. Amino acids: CASSSPGQGPSDYEQYF.

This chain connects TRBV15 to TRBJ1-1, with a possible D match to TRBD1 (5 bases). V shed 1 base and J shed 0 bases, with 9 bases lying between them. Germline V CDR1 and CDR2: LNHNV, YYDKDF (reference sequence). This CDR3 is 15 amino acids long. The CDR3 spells CATSRVEGLNTEAFF. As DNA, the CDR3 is TGTGCCACCAGCAGAGTTGAGGGACTGAACACTGAAGCTTTCTTT.

For the CDR3, the DNA is TGTGCCAGCAGCTTATCTGCGGGTCGAGAGACCCAGTACTTC. Protein product: CASSLSAGRETQYF. The V call is TRBV11-2, the J call TRBJ2-5, with a tentative D call TRBD2 (5 bases). Germline CDR1 is SGHAT and CDR2 is FQNNGV. V shed 2 bases and J shed 4 bases, with 11 bases lying between them. CDR3 length: 14 residues.

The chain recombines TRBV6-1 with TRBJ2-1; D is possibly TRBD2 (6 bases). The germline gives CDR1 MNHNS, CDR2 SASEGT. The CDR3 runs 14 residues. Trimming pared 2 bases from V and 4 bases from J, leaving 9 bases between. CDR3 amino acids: CASSEMAGYNEQFF. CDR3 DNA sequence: TGTGCCAGCAGTGAAATGGCGGGATACAATGAGCAGTTCTTC.

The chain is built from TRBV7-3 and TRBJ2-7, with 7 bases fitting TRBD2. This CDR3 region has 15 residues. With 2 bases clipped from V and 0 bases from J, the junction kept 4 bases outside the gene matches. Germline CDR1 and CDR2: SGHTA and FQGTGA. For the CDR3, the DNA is TGTGCCAGCAGCTTAGAACTAGCGAACTCCTACGAGCAGTACTTC. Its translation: CASSLELANSYEQYF.

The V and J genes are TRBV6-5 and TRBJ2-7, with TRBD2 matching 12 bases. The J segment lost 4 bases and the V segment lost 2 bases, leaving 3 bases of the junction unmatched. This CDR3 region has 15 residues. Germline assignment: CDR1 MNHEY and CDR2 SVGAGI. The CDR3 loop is CASSYPTSGSYEQYF. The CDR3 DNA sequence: TGTGCCAGCAGTTACCCGACTAGCGGGAGTTACGAGCAGTACTTC.

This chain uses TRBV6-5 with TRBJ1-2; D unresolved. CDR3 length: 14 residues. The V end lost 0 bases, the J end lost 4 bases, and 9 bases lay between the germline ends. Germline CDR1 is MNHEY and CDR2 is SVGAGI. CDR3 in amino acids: CASSYSMGAYGYTF. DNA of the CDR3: TGTGCCAGCAGTTACTCGATGGGAGCCTATGGCTACACCTTC.